A selection of T cell receptor beta chains follows, all from one sample in a study of blood T cell repertoires in COVID-19. Here immunoSEQ multiplex PCR was the method, and the copy in TCRdb shows in-frame clones only, minus some. The sample carries some 81,000 clones, about 90% recorded once. Sequencing was carried out using peripheral blood. Receptor source: a woman aged 45-60 years in a cohort sampled during active COVID-19. Each CDR3 is given without its conserved first and last residue. Rows give clone size only sometimes, using once, few, many, or a class for an expanded clone.

abundance: .; v_gene: TRBV7-9; CDR3aa: ASIPGLAGADTQY
abundance: once; v_gene: TRBV7-3; CDR3aa: ASSPGQGNTEAF
abundance: .; v_gene: TRBV28; CDR3aa: ASSSADRVRDEQY
abundance: .; v_gene: TRBV5-4; CDR3aa: ASSVQGAYEKLF
abundance: .; v_gene: TRBV7-9; CDR3aa: ASSNDSLKVEQF
abundance: .; v_gene: TRBV11-2; CDR3aa: ASSSSGVGTDTQY
abundance: .; v_gene: TRBV2; CDR3aa: ASSEWGPLNYGYT
abundance: .; v_gene: TRBV28; CDR3aa: ASSPGTQAAEQY
abundance: .; v_gene: TRBV7-3; CDR3aa: ASSSGLAGGTDTQY
abundance: .; v_gene: TRBV27; CDR3aa: ASNREPTGELF
abundance: .; v_gene: TRBV5-1; CDR3aa: ASSPGLPYNEQF
abundance: .; v_gene: TRBV19; CDR3aa: ASTLGDRGISTEAF
abundance: .; v_gene: TRBV29-1; CDR3aa: SVRQGSNQPQH
abundance: .; v_gene: TRBV7-8; CDR3aa: ASSLWGAVQETQY
abundance: .; v_gene: TRBV27; CDR3aa: ASSADYSNSPLH
abundance: .; v_gene: TRBV24-1; CDR3aa: ATSDDDGLASPDTQY
abundance: once; v_gene: TRBV5-5; CDR3aa: ASSTGQGIDTQY
abundance: .; v_gene: TRBV21-1; CDR3aa: ASSQIYYNEQF
abundance: .; v_gene: TRBV9; CDR3aa: ASRSGTGGYNEQF
abundance: .; v_gene: TRBV6-5; CDR3aa: ASREDLSYEQY
abundance: .; v_gene: TRBV6-6; CDR3aa: ASSYRRDSPNEQF
abundance: .; v_gene: TRBV11-2; CDR3aa: ASSSGQRNEQF
abundance: .; v_gene: TRBV5-1; CDR3aa: ASSLGSTSGSTDTQY
abundance: .; v_gene: TRBV18; CDR3aa: ASSPRETDSPLH
abundance: .; v_gene: TRBV19; CDR3aa: AVGQNYEQY
abundance: .; v_gene: TRBV28; CDR3aa: ASLPPGQFYEQY
abundance: .; v_gene: TRBV27; CDR3aa: ASTIGGSGANVLT
abundance: .; v_gene: TRBV10-2; CDR3aa: ASSESTSGVLQETQY
abundance: .; v_gene: TRBV27; CDR3aa: ANPTSEQETQY
abundance: .; v_gene: TRBV24-1; CDR3aa: ATSGLAGENSYNEQF
abundance: .; v_gene: TRBV2; CDR3aa: ASTNGGGYNEQF
abundance: .; v_gene: TRBV6-4; CDR3aa: ASSATDNQPQH
abundance: .; v_gene: TRBV15; CDR3aa: ATSRDSGVNQAQH
abundance: .; v_gene: TRBV14; CDR3aa: ASSHAGDTEAF
abundance: .; v_gene: TRBV30; CDR3aa: AWSLGHLDEQF
abundance: .; v_gene: TRBV19; CDR3aa: ASSGQGRSNQPQH
abundance: .; v_gene: TRBV24-1; CDR3aa: ATSDPSTDTQY
abundance: .; v_gene: TRBV6-5; CDR3aa: ASSFGGQGGTDTQY
abundance: .; v_gene: TRBV5-6; CDR3aa: ASSFRTSGRADEQY
abundance: .; v_gene: TRBV7-9; CDR3aa: ASSSSQGRMDQPQH
abundance: .; v_gene: TRBV7-2; CDR3aa: ASSLVGGQGAFLGGYT
abundance: once; v_gene: TRBV28; CDR3aa: ASSSGQGVNEQF
abundance: .; v_gene: TRBV6-5; CDR3aa: ASSPGLYYEQY
abundance: once; v_gene: TRBV11-3; CDR3aa: ASSKTSGSTGELF
abundance: .; v_gene: TRBV28; CDR3aa: ASSLLRGDYGYT
abundance: .; v_gene: TRBV3-1/TRBV3-2; CDR3aa: ASSSPGQGTETQY
abundance: once; v_gene: TRBV10-2; CDR3aa: ASSEDSNYGYT
abundance: .; v_gene: TRBV2; CDR3aa: ASSVAGLSYEQY
abundance: .; v_gene: TRBV27; CDR3aa: ASSLMAGFLNTEAF
abundance: .; v_gene: TRBV7-6; CDR3aa: ASSSVPGEKLF
abundance: .; v_gene: TRBV5-6; CDR3aa: ASTFRASSHEQY
abundance: .; v_gene: TRBV6-5; CDR3aa: ASSRQETYGYT
abundance: .; v_gene: TRBV9; CDR3aa: ASSVGSNDRAFEKLF